What follows are 17 T cell receptor beta chains derived from one specimen sequenced in a study of regulatory T cells in long-lasting Graves disease. Both iRepertoire HTBI primers and Arm-PCR of CDR3 regions were used to build the TCR beta libraries. TCRdb re-derived calls from the multiplex PCR reads in MiXCR, one entry per CDR3 protein. There are 300,000 or so distinct CDR3 sequences in the sample; around 20% occur only once, and roughly 27% lies in the top ten. As for time point: persistent/refractory GD, antithyroid drugs over 5 years with positive TRAb. RNA from PBMCs was the source of the TCR library. This sample comprised peripheral blood mononuclear cells (PBMCs), obtained when the disease was refractory, from a patient treated with antithyroid drugs. Source of these receptors: a female donor with Graves disease.

This clonotype was observed at least ten times. The V gene is TRBV7-2, the J gene TRBJ2-5, with TRBD2 matching over 7 bases. The germline V gene encodes CDR1 SGHTA and CDR2 FQGNSA. The CDR3 loop spans 13 amino acids. Germline trimming cut 7 bases from V and 5 bases from J; bases unmatched to any gene: 7. The CDR3 loop is CASTFLGGETQYF. The CDR3 DNA is TGTGCCAGCACCTTCCTGGGGGGGGAGACCCAGTACTTC.

J is TRBJ2-1 and V is TRBV2, with 9 bases identical to TRBD2. J lost 8 bases, V lost 8 bases, and 13 bases had no gene match. The CDR3 consists of 15 residues. Per the germline V gene, CDR1 is SNHLY and CDR2 is FYNNEI. DNA for the CDR3: TGTGCCAGCCGGCCGGCTCGCGGGGGGGCAGATGAGCAGTTCTTC. Encoded protein: CASRPARGGADEQFF.

The V and J genes are TRBV6-6 and TRBJ2-7, with TRBD2 identical over 12 bases. The trim removed 0 bases at V and 5 bases at J, leaving 8 bases unmatched. Germline lookup yields CDR1 MNHNY and CDR2 SVGAGI (reference sequence). The CDR3 is made up of 17 amino acids. The CDR3 sequence: CASSYSTSGSLGDEQYF. DNA for the CDR3: TGTGCCAGCAGTTACTCGACTAGCGGGAGCTTGGGCGACGAGCAGTACTTC.

This clonotype was recorded many times. This sequence joins TRBV5-1 and TRBJ1-2, with D unresolved. This CDR3 spans 15 amino acids. Trimming removed 3 bases at V and 5 bases at J, with 17 bases between. From germline, CDR1 is SGHRS and CDR2 YFSETQ. CDR3 nucleotides: TGCGCCAGCAGCTCGGAAACCGTCCAAACATATGGCTACACCTTC. It translates to CASSSETVQTYGYTF. The full variable domain, completed using reference TRBV5-1 and TRBJ1-2, is KAGVTQTPRYLIKTRGQQVTLSCSPISGHRSVSWYQQTPGQGLQFLFEYFSETQRNKGNFPGRFSGRQFSNSRSEMNVSTLELGDSALYLCASSSETVQTYGYTFGSGTRLTVV.

This clonotype came up a few times. The V and J genes are TRBV7-2 and TRBJ2-2; D call uncertain. CDR3 length equals 15 residues. The germline CDR1 and CDR2 sequences are SGHTA and FQGNSA. Trimming pared 1 base from V and 3 bases from J, leaving 9 bases between. The CDR3 spells CASSLDGPDTGELFF. CDR3 DNA: TGTGCCAGCAGCTTAGACGGGCCTGACACCGGGGAGCTGTTTTTT.

This clonotype was observed many times. The gene calls are TRBV11-2 and TRBJ1-1; TRBD1 matches at 7 bases. V shed 6 bases and J 5 bases; nucleotides not matched to a gene: 12. The CDR3 runs to 15 residues. CDR1 is SGHAT, CDR2 FQNNGV, per germline. The CDR3 DNA reads TGTGCCAGCAGATCCCAGGCAGGGGGTTTAACTGAAGCTTTCTTT. This encodes CASRSQAGGLTEAFF.

This clonotype was seen once. The CDR3 DNA reads TGTGCCAGCAGTTTAAGGAGGGTCCGCGCAGATACGCAGTATTTT. Translated: CASSLRRVRADTQYF. This chain uses TRBV12-3 or TRBV12-4 with TRBJ2-3; D possibly corresponds to TRBD2 (6 bases). This CDR3 has 15 residues. The V end lost 2 bases, the J end lost 4 bases, and 13 bases lay between the germline ends.

CDR3 protein: CAISASRDRVGDGYTF. Here the CDR3 DNA reads TGTGCCATCAGTGCGTCCCGGGACAGGGTTGGGGACGGCTACACCTTC. V gene TRBV10-3 combines with J gene TRBJ1-2, with 9 bases aligning to TRBD1. Germline CDR1 reads ENHRY; CDR2 reads SYGVKD. Trimming removed 4 bases from V and 8 bases from J; junction bases left unmatched: 14. CDR3 length equals 16 residues.

The chain uses TRBV5-1 and TRBJ1-5; D possibly corresponds to TRBD1 (6 bases). The V and J ends lost 0 bases and 5 bases respectively, with 9 bases between them. Germline V gene data show CDR1 as SGHRS and CDR2 as YFSETQ. The CDR3 extends over 14 amino acids. The CDR3 coding sequence is TGCGCCAGCAGCTTGGGGGACATCGATCAGCCCCAGCATTTT. It codes for CASSLGDIDQPQHF.

This clonotype was detected many times. CDR3 DNA: TGTGCCAGCAGAGCCGGGACAGCCAAAAACATTCAGTACTTC. As protein: CASRAGTAKNIQYF. The V call is TRBV12-3 or TRBV12-4, the J call TRBJ2-4, with D perhaps assigned TRBD1 or TRBD2 (5 bases each). The CDR3 is made up of 14 amino acids. Trimming took 6 bases from V and 0 from J, leaving 9 bases between them.

This clonotype was detected ten times or more. The chain combines TRBV27 with TRBJ2-5, with TRBD1 matching 7 bases. The germline CDR1 and CDR2 sequences are MNHEY and SMNVEV (reference sequence). The CDR3 length is 17 residues. Trimming at V came to 5 bases and at J to 2 bases, leaving 14 bases not matched to a gene. CDR3 coding DNA: TGTGCCAGCAGTCCGCTTCCGAGTAGGGGGCGACAAGAGACCCAGTACTTC. It codes for CASSPLPSRGRQETQYF.

The sample holds many counts of this clonotype. The chain is built from TRBV12-5 and TRBJ1-4, with D unclear. V was shortened by 6 bases and J by 5 bases, with 19 bases between the two germline ends. The CDR3 spans 16 residues. CDR1 LGHNT and CDR2 FRNRAP come from the germline V gene. The chain's CDR3 is CASGTVTAEWNEKLFF. The CDR3 region has the DNA TGTGCTAGTGGCACGGTGACGGCAGAATGGAATGAAAAACTGTTTTTT.

With regard to this clonotype: A much larger clonotype is one base distant, so this may be a read error. The chain couples TRBV2 to TRBJ1-5; D is possibly TRBD1 (5 bases). The V gene's germline CDR1 is SNHLY and CDR2 FYNNEI. The CDR3 has 13 amino acids. The CDR3 reads CVSRVRPPQPQHF. CDR3 bases: TGTGTCAGCAGGGTCCGGCCCCCCCAGCCCCAGCATTTT.

The J gene is TRBJ2-3, the V gene TRBV11-2; a weak D match, TRBD2 (6 bases). V lost 5 bases and J lost 1, with 19 bases in between. The CDR3 consists of 17 residues. CDR1 SGHAT and CDR2 FQNNGV come from the germline V gene. The chain's CDR3 is CASSPGRLGSGTDTQYF. In DNA, the CDR3 is TGTGCCAGCAGCCCCGGCAGACTAGGTTCCGGCACAGATACGCAGTATTTT.

This clonotype has a handful of counts. The chain joins TRBV3-1 to TRBJ2-7; unclear D gene. Deletions cut 10 bases from V and 7 bases from J, with 14 bases between. Germline V gene data show CDR1 as LGHDT and CDR2 as YNNKEL (reference sequence). This CDR3 has 11 residues. The CDR3 protein is CATRWGYEQYF. CDR3 DNA sequence: TGTGCCACCCGCTGGGGTTATGAGCAGTACTTC.

This clonotype came up many times. The genes are TRBV18 and TRBJ2-5; D is possibly TRBD1 (6 bases). Germline CDR1 is KGHSH and CDR2 is LQKENI. This CDR3 has 15 residues. Trimming left V 1 base short and J 0 bases short, with 9 bases between. The CDR3, as DNA: TGTGCCAGCTCACCACGACAGGCGTACCAAGAGACCCAGTACTTC. Its translation is CASSPRQAYQETQYF. Together with reference TRBV18 and TRBJ2-5, the CDR3 gives the full variable domain: NAGVMQNPRHLVRRRGQEARLRCSPMKGHSHVYWYRQLPEEGLKFMVYLQKENIIDESGMPKERFSAEFPKEGPSILRIQQVVRGDSAAYFCASSPRQAYQETQYFGPGTRLLVL.

The table lists this clonotype with a few counts. The V gene is TRBV27, the J gene TRBJ2-4; TRBD1 might be the D (6 bases). CDR1 and CDR2 (germline): MNHEY, SMNVEV (reference sequence). The CDR3 consists of 14 residues. Trimming removed 6 bases from V and 2 bases from J, with 11 bases in between. The DNA for the CDR3 is TGTGCCAGCAGCCTACAGGGAACCAAAAACATTCAGTACTTC. Encoded protein: CASSLQGTKNIQYF.